Below are 2 T cell receptor beta chains sequenced from a single sample in a study of blood T cell repertoires in COVID-19. Repertoires were generated with immunoSEQ multiplex PCR, while TCRdb's copy carries only in-frame clones and drops some. The profile shows 250,000 to 350,000 clones, approximately 85% of them singletons. Sequenced sample: peripheral blood. These receptors were collected from a woman aged 50 to 60 with acute or convalescent COVID-19.

This clone was observed a handful of times. The chain joins TRBV7-2 to TRBJ2-1; the D gene is possibly TRBD2 (6 bases). The germline V gene encodes CDR1 SGHTA and CDR2 FQGNSA. The CDR3 runs 14 residues. Trimming took off 2 bases at V and 5 bases at J, with 10 bases between the two ends. The DNA for the CDR3 is TGTGCCAGCAGCTTAAGATGGGGGGACAATGAGCAGTTCTTC. This sequence encodes CASSLRWGDNEQFF.

This CDR3 is CASSLRAGGYNEQFF. The CDR3 region has the DNA TGTGCCAGCAGTTTACGCGCCGGGGGCTACAATGAGCAGTTCTTC. This rearrangement joins TRBV28 to TRBJ2-1; D perhaps matches TRBD2 (6 bases). Germline V gene lookup returns CDR1 MDHEN and CDR2 SYDVKM. This CDR3 contains 15 residues. Trimming pared 2 bases from V and 3 bases from J, leaving 11 bases between.